This is a list of T cell receptor beta chains from one sample in a study of T cells in Graves' hyperthyroidism and ophthalmopathy. TCRdb called the multiplex PCR reads again in MiXCR, with one record for every CDR3 protein. The data show about 500,000 distinct CDR3 sequences, roughly a sixth seen once. The sample was blood. Receptors originate from a woman under 30 with Graves' hyperthyroidism. Each CDR3 is given with its conserved first and last residue. Fields, in order: clone size, J gene, V gene, D gene, CDR3 protein, CDR3 DNA. D genes are given only for firm matches. Clone size is not always given. Where it is, it says once, few, many or a class for expanded clones.

few,TRBJ2-3,TRBV19,TRBD2,CASSSGGKRDTQYF,TGTGCCAGTAGTAGCGGGGGGAAAAGGGATACGCAGTATTTT
many,TRBJ1-1,TRBV18,.,CATSYGLNTEAFF,TGTGCCACCTCATATGGGTTGAACACTGAAGCTTTCTTT
.,TRBJ2-1,TRBV10-2,.,CASSSSCNEQFF,TGCGCCAGCAGCAGCTCCTGCAATGAGCAGTTCTTC
.,TRBJ2-7,TRBV15,.,CATSRDGGRDEQYF,TGTGCCACCAGCAGAGATGGAGGGCGCGACGAGCAGTACTTC
few,TRBJ2-1,TRBV10-1,TRBD2,CASSRGLAGEGEQFF,TGCGCCAGCAGCAGAGGGCTAGCGGGAGAGGGTGAGCAGTTCTTC
.,TRBJ2-2,TRBV3-1,.,CASSQGRSGRAFSGELFF,TGTGCCAGCAGCCAAGGGAGATCTGGACGGGCGTTCTCTGGGGAGCTGTTTTTT
many,TRBJ2-5,TRBV20-1,.,CSARGDLFDGGETQYF,TGCAGTGCTAGGGGGGATTTATTCGATGGGGGGGAGACCCAGTACTTC
.,TRBJ2-7,TRBV27,TRBD2,CASSLWGTSAHSKQYF,TGTGCCAGCAGTTTATGGGGGACTAGCGCCCACTCAAAGCAGTACTTC
few,TRBJ2-5,TRBV15,.,CATSREGSRRETQYF,TGTGCCACCAGCAGAGAGGGCAGTCGGAGGGAGACCCAGTACTTC
many,TRBJ2-1,TRBV3-1,TRBD2,CASSQVGLAGLNEQFF,TGTGCCAGCAGCCAAGTCGGACTAGCGGGACTCAATGAGCAGTTCTTC
few,TRBJ2-7,TRBV18,TRBD1,CASSPDFGTGDEQYF,TGTGCCAGCTCACCGGACTTCGGGACAGGGGACGAGCAGTACTTC
.,TRBJ2-5,TRBV20-1,.,CSAAGGRETQYF,TGCAGTGCTGCCGGGGGGCGGGAGACCCAGTACTTC
many,TRBJ1-2,TRBV11-2,TRBD1,CASRPQGGYGYTF,TGTGCCAGCAGGCCACAGGGGGGCTATGGCTACACCTTC
.,TRBJ2-7,TRBV7-2,.,CASSLDRSRQYF,TGTGCCAGCAGCTTAGACAGGAGCAGGCAGTACTTC
.,TRBJ2-7,TRBV28,TRBD2,CASSGLAGGGYEQYF,TGTGCCAGCAGTGGACTAGCGGGGGGCGGATACGAGCAGTACTTC
many,TRBJ1-4,TRBV28,TRBD1,CASSLGQGAVFEKLFF,TGTGCCAGCAGTTTAGGGCAGGGGGCTGTATTTGAAAAACTGTTTTTT
few,TRBJ1-4,TRBV5-1,.,CASRERPGNEKLFF,TGCGCCAGCAGAGAAAGACCTGGAAATGAAAAACTGTTTTTT
many,TRBJ2-4,TRBV12-3/TRBV12-4,.,CASRDGLAKNIQYF,TGTGCCAGCAGGGACGGGCTAGCCAAAAACATTCAGTACTTC
many,TRBJ1-5,TRBV6-5,.,CASSYSTRSRGQPQHF,TGTGCCAGCAGTTACTCGACACGGTCGCGGGGTCAGCCCCAGCATTTT
few,TRBJ2-1,TRBV10-3,TRBD2,CAIGSLAGDVNEQFF,TGTGCCATCGGCTCACTAGCGGGAGACGTCAATGAGCAGTTCTTC
many,TRBJ2-3,TRBV5-1,TRBD1,CASRTPGQGTDTQYF,TGCGCCAGCAGAACACCGGGACAGGGAACAGATACGCAGTATTTT